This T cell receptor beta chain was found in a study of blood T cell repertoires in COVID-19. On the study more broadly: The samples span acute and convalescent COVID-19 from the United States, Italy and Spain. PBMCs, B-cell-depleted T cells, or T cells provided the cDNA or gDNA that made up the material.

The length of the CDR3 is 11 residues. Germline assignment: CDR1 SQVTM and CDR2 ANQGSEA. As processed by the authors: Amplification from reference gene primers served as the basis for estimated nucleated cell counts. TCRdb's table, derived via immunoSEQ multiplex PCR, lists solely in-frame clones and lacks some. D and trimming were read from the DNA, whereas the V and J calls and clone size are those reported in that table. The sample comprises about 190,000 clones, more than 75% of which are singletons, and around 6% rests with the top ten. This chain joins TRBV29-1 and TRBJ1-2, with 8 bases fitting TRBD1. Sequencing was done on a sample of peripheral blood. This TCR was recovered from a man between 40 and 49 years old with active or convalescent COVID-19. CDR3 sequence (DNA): TGCAGTGCCCAGACAGGGGATGGCTACACCTTC. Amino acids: CSAQTGDGYTF. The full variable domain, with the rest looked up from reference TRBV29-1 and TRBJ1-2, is SAVISQKPSRDICQRGTSLTIQCQVDSQVTMMFWYRQQPGQSLTLIATANQGSEATYESGFVIDKFPISRPNLTFSTLTVSNMSPEDSSIYLCSAQTGDGYTFGSGTRLTVV.